This TCR beta chain was retrieved from a study of blood T cell repertoires in COVID-19. Background on the study: COVID-19 samples from acute and convalescent phases originated in the United States, Italy and Spain. PBMCs, B-cell-depleted T cells, or T cells provided the cDNA or gDNA that made up the material.

In the original analysis: Reference gene primer amplification yielded estimated nucleated cell counts. Sequencing used immunoSEQ multiplex PCR; TCRdb keeps in-frame clones, though not all of them. That table gives V, J and clone size, and the DNA gave D and trimming. Of 390,000 or so clones listed, roughly 89% are singletons. Trimming stripped 6 bases from V and 5 bases from J, with 5 bases between. This CDR3 spans 11 amino acids. Germline V gives CDR1 MNHEY, CDR2 SVGAGI. The chain couples TRBV6-5 to TRBJ2-1; D ambiguous. This TCR was sampled from a woman younger than 45 with active or convalescent COVID-19. What was sequenced was peripheral blood. The chain's CDR3 is CASRQNNEQFF. Here the CDR3 DNA reads TGTGCCAGCAGACAGAACAATGAGCAGTTCTTC.